This section outlines one T cell receptor beta chain sequence together with its context. As yet, its antigen is unknown. Time point specified: second of two post-therapy site-matched biopsies roughly 2 months apart. This sample stems from a study of T cells in tumors after PD-1 blockade. Study overall: Patients had no prior checkpoint blockade, systemic immunosuppressants, or anti-cancer therapy within 4 weeks. Mean per tumor sample: tens of thousands of templates (about 550-99,264), 6,000 or so unique clonotypes. Patients received pembrolizumab 200 mg every 3 weeks or cemiplimab 350 mg every 2 weeks. Study-wide results and limits: Clonal replacement, not reinvigoration, is suggested for expanded exhausted CD8+ clones after therapy.

V was cut by 5 bases and J by 4 bases, with 15 bases left in between. Per the germline V gene, CDR1 is SGHVS and CDR2 is FQNEAQ. This CDR3 comprises 15 residues. TCRdb's copy holds only in-frame clones and misses some; the assay was immunoSEQ multiplex PCR. The sample includes 8,500 or so clones, 62% of them seen just once. The source was tumor tissue, collected after anti-PD-1 treatment. The chain has TRBV7-8 and TRBJ1-5; D not resolved. The TCR was taken from a human donor with basal cell carcinoma. The CDR3 loop reads CASSRGSSRNQPQHF. In nucleotides, the CDR3 is TGTGCCAGCAGCCGCGGTTCGTCCAGAAATCAGCCCCAGCATTTT. Full variable domain (remainder filled in from reference TRBV7-8 and TRBJ1-5): GAGVSQSPRYKVAKRGQDVALRCDPISGHVSLFWYQQALGQGPEFLTYFQNEAQLDKSGLPSDRFFAERPEGSVSTLKIQRTQQEDSAVYLCASSRGSSRNQPQHFGDGTRLSIL.